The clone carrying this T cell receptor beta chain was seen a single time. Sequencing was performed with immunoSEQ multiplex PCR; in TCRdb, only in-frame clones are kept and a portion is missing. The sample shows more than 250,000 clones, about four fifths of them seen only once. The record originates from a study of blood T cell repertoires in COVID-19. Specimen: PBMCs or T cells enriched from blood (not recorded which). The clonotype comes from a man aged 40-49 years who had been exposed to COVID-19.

CDR3 sequence reads: CASSEGQALFQPQHF. Written as DNA, the CDR3 is TGTGCCAGCAGCGAGGGACAGGCGCTATTTCAGCCCCAGCATTTT. The V and J genes are TRBV28 and TRBJ1-5; TRBD1 aligns across 8 bases. This CDR3 has 15 amino acids. V gave up 6 bases and J gave up 6 bases; unmatched junction bases: 10. In germline, CDR1 is MDHEN, CDR2 SYDVKM.